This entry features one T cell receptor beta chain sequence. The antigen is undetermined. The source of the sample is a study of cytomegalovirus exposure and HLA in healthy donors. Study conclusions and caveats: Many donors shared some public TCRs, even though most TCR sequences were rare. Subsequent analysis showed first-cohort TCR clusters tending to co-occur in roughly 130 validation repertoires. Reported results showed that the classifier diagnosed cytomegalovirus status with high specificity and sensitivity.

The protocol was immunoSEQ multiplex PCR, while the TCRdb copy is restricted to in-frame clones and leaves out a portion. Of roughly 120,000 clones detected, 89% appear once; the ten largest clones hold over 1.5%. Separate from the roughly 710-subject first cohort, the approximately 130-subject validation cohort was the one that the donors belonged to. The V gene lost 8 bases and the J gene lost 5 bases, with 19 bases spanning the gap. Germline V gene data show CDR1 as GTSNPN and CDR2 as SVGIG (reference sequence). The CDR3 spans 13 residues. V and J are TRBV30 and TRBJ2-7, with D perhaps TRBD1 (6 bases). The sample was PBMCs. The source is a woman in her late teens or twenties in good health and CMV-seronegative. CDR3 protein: CARATGSVDEQYF. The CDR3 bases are TGTGCCCGGGCAACAGGGTCGGTCGACGAGCAGTACTTC.